The 16 T cell receptor beta chains below come from one sample, sequenced in a study of blood T cell repertoires in COVID-19. Generated by immunoSEQ multiplex PCR, the TCRdb table keeps only in-frame clones and is missing some. This table holds some 89,000 clones, almost 85% found once. Specimen: peripheral blood. The receptors were sampled from a woman of 80 years or more with acute or convalescent COVID-19.

This clone appeared a single time. The V call is TRBV19, the J call TRBJ2-5; D ambiguous. Trimming removed 5 bases at V and 5 bases at J, with 9 bases between. The CDR3 is made up of 12 amino acids. Germline V gene data show CDR1 as LNHDA and CDR2 as SQIVND (reference sequence). The CDR3: CASSSGLETQYF. In DNA, the CDR3 is TGTGCCAGTAGTTCAGGCTTGGAGACCCAGTACTTC. The full variable domain, in which reference TRBV19 and TRBJ2-5 provide the parts outside the CDR3, is DGGITQSPKYLFRKEGQNVTLSCEQNLNHDAMYWYRQDPGQGLRLIYYSQIVNDFQKGDIAEGYSVSREKKESFPLTVTSAQKNPTAFYLCASSSGLETQYFGPGTRLLVL.

V usage is TRBV5-4 and J usage is TRBJ1-1; TRBD1 might be the D (6 bases). This CDR3 comprises 13 residues. Germline V CDR1 and CDR2: SGHNT, YYREEE (reference sequence). V lost 3 bases to trimming and J lost 5 bases, with 11 bases between them. Here the CDR3 reads CASSSSGATEAFF. CDR3 bases: TGTGCCAGCAGCTCCTCAGGGGCTACTGAAGCTTTCTTT.

In this sample, this clone turned up once. The chain is built from TRBV5-1 and TRBJ2-5, with 11 bases identical to TRBD2. The V gene end was trimmed by 4 bases and the J gene end by 1 base; junction bases not matched to a gene: 6. The germline CDR1 and CDR2 sequences are SGHRS and YFSETQ. The CDR3 loop spans 16 amino acids. CDR3 sequence: CASSPALAGVQETQYF. In nucleotides, the CDR3 is TGCGCCAGCAGCCCGGCACTAGCGGGAGTCCAAGAGACCCAGTACTTC.

The rearrangement uses TRBV21-1 and TRBJ2-3; TRBD2, as called in the table, went unchecked against the DNA. TRBV21-1 is a known pseudogene. CDR3 size: 16 residues. Here the CDR3 DNA reads TGTGCCAGCAGCAGAGAAACTTATGCTGGCACAGATACGCAGTATTTT. It specifies CASSRETYAGTDTQYF.

This clone has a handful of counts. CDR3 residues: CASSLATVCNQPQHF. The CDR3 nucleotides read TGTGCCAGCAGCTTAGCTACAGTCTGTAATCAGCCCCAGCATTTT. The chain couples TRBV7-9 to TRBJ1-5; D is unresolved. There are 15 residues in the CDR3. Germline V gene sequence: CDR1 SEHNR, CDR2 FQNEAQ (reference sequence). The germline V and J ends were trimmed by 0 bases and 4 bases, with 10 bases remaining between them.

The rearrangement joins TRBV6-1 to TRBJ2-5; possible D gene TRBD2, 7 bases. CDR1 and CDR2 from the germline V gene are MNHNS and SASEGT. This CDR3 has 13 amino acids. V lost 2 bases and J 4 bases, leaving 8 bases between the germline ends. CDR3 DNA sequence: TGTGCCAGCAGTGAAAGGGGGGGAGAGACCCAGTACTTC. Its protein product is CASSERGGETQYF.

The rearrangement joins TRBV19 to TRBJ1-4; no clear D gene. Germline V gives CDR1 LNHDA, CDR2 SQIVND (reference sequence). Trimming left V 3 bases short and J 0 bases short, with 11 bases between. This CDR3 is built from 16 residues. The CDR3 loop is CASSMAGLATNEKLFF. CDR3 DNA: TGTGCCAGTAGTATGGCTGGGCTTGCAACTAATGAAAAACTGTTTTTT.

The J gene is TRBJ2-2, the V gene TRBV24-1, with D unresolved. Trimming removed 4 bases at V and 3 bases at J, with 5 bases between. CDR3 size: 13 residues. The germline V gene has CDR1 KGHDR and CDR2 SFDVKD. CDR3 region: CATSDPDTGELFF. In DNA, the CDR3 is TGTGCCACCAGTGACCCTGACACCGGGGAGCTGTTTTTT.

The chain is built from TRBV24-1 and TRBJ2-3, with 9 positions matching TRBD1. In germline, CDR1 is KGHDR, CDR2 SFDVKD. The CDR3 spans 16 residues. The ends lost 7 bases at V and 3 bases at J; junction bases unmatched: 10. The CDR3 sequence: CATSQLGQGRTDTQYF. The CDR3 DNA follows: TGTGCCACCAGCCAGTTGGGACAGGGCCGGACAGATACGCAGTATTTT.

CDR3 protein: CASSQGTGELFF. The CDR3 DNA reads as TGCGCCAGTTCACAGGGAACCGGGGAGCTGTTTTTT. This rearrangement joins TRBV5-1 to TRBJ2-2, with a weak D call TRBD1 (6 bases). The CDR3 runs 12 residues. V was pared by 8 bases and J by 5 bases, with 10 bases between. Germline V gene data show CDR1 as SGHRS and CDR2 as YFSETQ.

The CDR3 protein is CASAGTGEQFF. The CDR3 coding sequence is TGTGCTAGTGCGGGTACAGGTGAGCAGTTCTTC. The rearrangement links TRBV12-5 to TRBJ2-1; D might be TRBD1 (5 bases). Looked up from germline, CDR1 is LGHNT and CDR2 is FRNRAP. There are 11 residues in the CDR3. With 7 bases removed from V and 9 bases from J, the gap between germline ends came to 10 bases.

The rearrangement uses TRBV6-5 and TRBJ1-1; the match to TRBD1 covers 7 bases. Germline V gives CDR1 MNHEY, CDR2 SVGAGI. V lost 7 bases and J lost 2; bases outside the gene matches: 7. The CDR3 has 14 amino acids. The CDR3 region is CASTRDRINTEAFF. The DNA for the CDR3 is TGTGCCAGCACCAGGGACAGAATAAACACTGAAGCTTTCTTT.

This clone has only one observation. V is TRBV2 and J is TRBJ1-4, with D possibly matching TRBD1 (5 bases). V lost 8 bases, J lost 8 bases, and 18 bases lay in between. The CDR3 runs 14 residues. In germline, CDR1 is SNHLY, CDR2 FYNNEI. As DNA, the CDR3 is TGTGCCAGCGAAGGGCAGGGAGGCCGGGAAAAACTGTTTTTT. Its protein is CASEGQGGREKLFF.

V usage is TRBV5-1 and J usage is TRBJ2-2; TRBD1 agrees at 7 bases. The CDR3 totals 15 residues. Germline lookup yields CDR1 SGHRS and CDR2 YFSETQ. With 4 bases clipped from V and 2 bases from J, the junction kept 5 bases outside the gene matches. For the CDR3, the DNA is TGCGCCAGCAGCGGGACAGACTTCAACACCGGGGAGCTGTTTTTT. Amino acids: CASSGTDFNTGELFF.

The J gene is TRBJ2-7, the V gene TRBV2, with D unresolved. Germline V gene data show CDR1 as SNHLY and CDR2 as FYNNEI. Trimming removed 7 bases at V and 3 bases at J, with 16 bases between. The CDR3 sequence is 14 residues long. CDR3 DNA sequence: TGTGCCAGCATACCCAACTTCGTTCACTACGAGCAGTACTTC. Its translation is CASIPNFVHYEQYF.

The V and J genes are TRBV20-1 and TRBJ2-7; D is possibly TRBD2 (5 bases). Germline V gene lookup returns CDR1 DFQATT and CDR2 SNEGSKA (reference sequence). The ends were cut back, 3 bases at V and 7 bases at J, with 10 bases in the middle. The CDR3 has 11 amino acids. CDR3 loop: CSASGISEQYF. The CDR3 coding sequence is TGCAGTGCTAGCGGGATTTCGGAGCAGTACTTC.